A selection of T cell receptor beta chains follows, all from one sample in a study of T cell changes during pregnancy in multiple sclerosis. The method was immunoSEQ multiplex PCR; TCRdb's version includes in-frame clones alone and lacks a portion of them. The table has some 30,000 clones, 70% to 90% seen once; the top ten hold approximately 8.4%. The sample consisted of CD8+ T cells from peripheral blood mononuclear cells, taken before pregnancy. Every receptor here comes from a female donor with multiple sclerosis, enrolled in a pregnancy study. Both conserved end residues are part of each CDR3. Each record gives: J gene, V gene, D gene, clone size, CDR3 DNA, CDR3 protein. The D gene is left open where the match is weak. Not all rows give a size; the values are once, few, many and, for expanded clones, a class.

J gene: TRBJ1-3; V gene: TRBV4-1; D gene: -; clone size: -; CDR3 DNA: TGCGCCAGCAGCCCCGGGGTGGGCACCGGGTTATCTGGAAACACCATATATTTT; CDR3 protein: CASSPGVGTGLSGNTIYF
J gene: TRBJ2-7; V gene: TRBV19; D gene: TRBD1; clone size: -; CDR3 DNA: TGTGCCAGTAGTATATACGACAGGGGCGAGCAGTACTTC; CDR3 protein: CASSIYDRGEQYF
J gene: TRBJ2-3; V gene: TRBV27; D gene: -; clone size: -; CDR3 DNA: TGTGCCAGCAGTTTTAGTGGGGCTGATACGCAGTATTTT; CDR3 protein: CASSFSGADTQYF
J gene: TRBJ2-1; V gene: TRBV6-5; D gene: -; clone size: -; CDR3 DNA: TGTGCCAGCAGTTACTCGGCAAACGAGCAGTTCTTC; CDR3 protein: CASSYSANEQFF
J gene: TRBJ2-3; V gene: TRBV6-1; D gene: TRBD1; clone size: -; CDR3 DNA: TGTGCCAGCAGTGAAGCGACAGGGGGAATGGGCACAGATACGCAGTATTTT; CDR3 protein: CASSEATGGMGTDTQYF
J gene: TRBJ1-2; V gene: TRBV19; D gene: TRBD1; clone size: few; CDR3 DNA: TGTGCCAGTAGTCGGACAGGGGACGACTATGGCTACACCTTC; CDR3 protein: CASSRTGDDYGYTF
J gene: TRBJ2-2; V gene: TRBV29-1; D gene: -; clone size: -; CDR3 DNA: TGCAGCGTCGTAAGTCTCGGCGGGGAGCTGTTTTTT; CDR3 protein: CSVVSLGGELFF
J gene: TRBJ1-3; V gene: TRBV7-9; D gene: -; clone size: -; CDR3 DNA: TGTGCCAGCAGCTTAGCACTGAACTCTGGAAACACCATATATTTT; CDR3 protein: CASSLALNSGNTIYF
J gene: TRBJ1-1; V gene: TRBV6-6; D gene: -; clone size: -; CDR3 DNA: TGTGCCAGCAGTTATGGGACACTTGAAGCTTTCTTT; CDR3 protein: CASSYGTLEAFF
J gene: TRBJ2-5; V gene: TRBV7-6; D gene: TRBD2; clone size: -; CDR3 DNA: TGTGCCAGCAGCTTAATGACTAGCGGGGGGCGGGGCATGGAGACCCAGTACTTC; CDR3 protein: CASSLMTSGGRGMETQYF
J gene: TRBJ1-4; V gene: TRBV11-3; D gene: -; clone size: -; CDR3 DNA: TGTGCCAGCAGCTCCCCGCACCTGGGACATCTAACAACTAATGAAAAACTGTTTTTT; CDR3 protein: CASSSPHLGHLTTNEKLFF
J gene: TRBJ2-2; V gene: TRBV11-2; D gene: TRBD1; clone size: -; CDR3 DNA: TGTGCCAGCAGCTTAGTCAGGGGGCGCACCGGGGAGCTGTTTTTT; CDR3 protein: CASSLVRGRTGELFF
J gene: TRBJ2-7; V gene: TRBV7-8; D gene: TRBD2; clone size: few; CDR3 DNA: TGTGCCAGCAGCTTAGAAGGGAGGGTAGCTTACGAGCAGTACTTC; CDR3 protein: CASSLEGRVAYEQYF
J gene: TRBJ1-6; V gene: TRBV7-9; D gene: -; clone size: -; CDR3 DNA: TGTGCCAGCAGCTTTGGAGGGATCTATTCACCCCTCCACTTT; CDR3 protein: CASSFGGIYSPLHF
J gene: TRBJ2-7; V gene: TRBV4-1; D gene: TRBD2; clone size: -; CDR3 DNA: TGCGCCAGCAGCGCAACCCGGGGGACTAGCGTCTACGAGCAGTACTTC; CDR3 protein: CASSATRGTSVYEQYF
J gene: TRBJ2-3; V gene: TRBV19; D gene: -; clone size: -; CDR3 DNA: TGTGCCAGTAGTGTCGACCTAGGGAGCGAGACAGATACGCAGTATTTT; CDR3 protein: CASSVDLGSETDTQYF
J gene: TRBJ2-3; V gene: TRBV25-1; D gene: -; clone size: -; CDR3 DNA: TGTGCCAGCAGTGTAAGTTCGGGACTCCCTCCAACAACGCAGTATTTT; CDR3 protein: CASSVSSGLPPTTQYF
J gene: TRBJ2-3; V gene: TRBV27; D gene: TRBD2; clone size: -; CDR3 DNA: TGTGCCAGCAGTTTATTGACTAGCGGGGGACCAGGCCCCACAGATACGCAGTATTTT; CDR3 protein: CASSLLTSGGPGPTDTQYF
J gene: TRBJ2-1; V gene: TRBV5-4; D gene: TRBD2; clone size: -; CDR3 DNA: TGTGCCAGCCGGGGGGGCGACTACAATGAGCAGTTCTTC; CDR3 protein: CASRGGDYNEQFF
J gene: TRBJ2-1; V gene: TRBV7-9; D gene: -; clone size: -; CDR3 DNA: TGTGCCAGCAGCTTATCTAAATTGTACTACAATGAGCAGTTCTTC; CDR3 protein: CASSLSKLYYNEQFF
J gene: TRBJ1-1; V gene: TRBV19; D gene: TRBD1; clone size: -; CDR3 DNA: TGTGCCAGTACCCCTAAGCGCCGACCCGTAGGACAGGGGGGTGAAGCTTTCTTT; CDR3 protein: CASTPKRRPVGQGGEAFF
J gene: TRBJ1-1; V gene: TRBV30; D gene: -; clone size: -; CDR3 DNA: TGTGCCTGGAGTGTACAAGGGGCTATTGAAGCTTTCTTT; CDR3 protein: CAWSVQGAIEAFF
J gene: TRBJ1-2; V gene: TRBV21-1; D gene: -; clone size: -; CDR3 DNA: TGTGCCAGCAGGGACAGCTATGGCTACACCTTC; CDR3 protein: CASRDSYGYTF
J gene: TRBJ1-1; V gene: TRBV4-3; D gene: TRBD1; clone size: -; CDR3 DNA: TGCGCCAGCAGGGCAGGGGGCATGAACACTGAAGCTTTCTTT; CDR3 protein: CASRAGGMNTEAFF
J gene: TRBJ2-2; V gene: TRBV4-1; D gene: -; clone size: -; CDR3 DNA: TGCGCCAGCAGCCAAGTGACGGGGGCCGGGGAGCTGTTTTTT; CDR3 protein: CASSQVTGAGELFF
J gene: TRBJ2-7; V gene: TRBV27; D gene: -; clone size: -; CDR3 DNA: TGTGCCAGCAGTTTATCGGCCCGGCACAGCTCCTACGAGCAGTACTTC; CDR3 protein: CASSLSARHSSYEQYF
J gene: TRBJ2-1; V gene: TRBV5-4; D gene: -; clone size: -; CDR3 DNA: TGTGCCAGCAGCTCTGTGGACAGCCGATACAATGAGCAGTTCTTC; CDR3 protein: CASSSVDSRYNEQFF
J gene: TRBJ1-2; V gene: TRBV30; D gene: -; clone size: few; CDR3 DNA: TGTGCCTGGAGTGTACAGGGAGATCGGGGCTACACCTTC; CDR3 protein: CAWSVQGDRGYTF
J gene: TRBJ1-1; V gene: TRBV27; D gene: -; clone size: -; CDR3 DNA: TGTGCCAGCAGCTGGGCTGGGGGGATCGCTGAAGCTTTCTTT; CDR3 protein: CASSWAGGIAEAFF
J gene: TRBJ1-6; V gene: TRBV6-5; D gene: -; clone size: once; CDR3 DNA: TGTGCCAGCAGTTCCGGGACATCCCGGTCTACTTCACCCCTCCACTTT; CDR3 protein: CASSSGTSRSTSPLHF
J gene: TRBJ2-7; V gene: TRBV6-1; D gene: -; clone size: -; CDR3 DNA: TGTGCCAGCACTTTTCTGGGGCCCTGGGAGCAGTACTTC; CDR3 protein: CASTFLGPWEQYF
J gene: TRBJ1-1; V gene: TRBV5-4; D gene: -; clone size: -; CDR3 DNA: TGTGCCAGCAGCACGGTCGGGGGGAGTACTGAAGCTTTCTTT; CDR3 protein: CASSTVGGSTEAFF
J gene: TRBJ1-3; V gene: TRBV4-3; D gene: -; clone size: once; CDR3 DNA: TGCGCCAGCAGCCAAGGACATAGCTCTGGAAACACCATATATTTT; CDR3 protein: CASSQGHSSGNTIYF
J gene: TRBJ1-2; V gene: TRBV5-4; D gene: -; clone size: many; CDR3 DNA: TGTGCCAGCAGCTTGGACAGGGTCCCCTATGGCTACACCTTC; CDR3 protein: CASSLDRVPYGYTF
J gene: TRBJ2-1; V gene: TRBV4-1; D gene: TRBD1; clone size: -; CDR3 DNA: TGCGCCAGCAGCCAAGTCGGGGCAGGGGGCAATGAGCAGTTCTTC; CDR3 protein: CASSQVGAGGNEQFF
J gene: TRBJ2-5; V gene: TRBV7-9; D gene: TRBD2; clone size: -; CDR3 DNA: TGTGCCAGCAGTCCGGGGGGGCTCGTGACGGAGACCCAGTACTTC; CDR3 protein: CASSPGGLVTETQYF
J gene: TRBJ1-1; V gene: TRBV5-5; D gene: -; clone size: -; CDR3 DNA: TGTGCCAGCAGGGTCGGGGTGAACACTGAAGCTTTCTTT; CDR3 protein: CASRVGVNTEAFF
J gene: TRBJ2-7; V gene: TRBV7-2; D gene: -; clone size: -; CDR3 DNA: TGTGCCAGCAGCTTAGCGATTCAGGACAGAACCTACGAGCAGTACTTC; CDR3 protein: CASSLAIQDRTYEQYF
J gene: TRBJ1-1; V gene: TRBV6-1; D gene: -; clone size: -; CDR3 DNA: TGTGCCAGCAACCAGGGTGAGTCCTCTGAAGCTTTCTTT; CDR3 protein: CASNQGESSEAFF
J gene: TRBJ1-1; V gene: TRBV11-3; D gene: -; clone size: once; CDR3 DNA: TGTGCCAGCAGCCCAGGGAAATCTTTAAAGGGTTGGGATGAAGCTTTCTTT; CDR3 protein: CASSPGKSLKGWDEAFF
J gene: TRBJ2-7; V gene: TRBV19; D gene: TRBD2; clone size: -; CDR3 DNA: TGTGCCAGTAGTATAGTGGCGGGAGGGCCCGAGCAGTACTTC; CDR3 protein: CASSIVAGGPEQYF
J gene: TRBJ1-1; V gene: TRBV19; D gene: -; clone size: -; CDR3 DNA: TGTGCCAGTATCGAAGGGCCGACGGGAGTCACTGAAGCTTTCTTT; CDR3 protein: CASIEGPTGVTEAFF
J gene: TRBJ1-1; V gene: TRBV5-8; D gene: TRBD1; clone size: -; CDR3 DNA: TGTGCCAGCAGCTTGTTCCCGACGGTTTGGACAGGGAGGATGAACACTGAAGCTTTCTTT; CDR3 protein: CASSLFPTVWTGRMNTEAFF
J gene: TRBJ2-1; V gene: TRBV9; D gene: TRBD2; clone size: once; CDR3 DNA: TGTGCCAGCAGCGTAATGGGTAGCGGGGGGTTCTATGAGCAGTTCTTC; CDR3 protein: CASSVMGSGGFYEQFF
J gene: TRBJ1-2; V gene: TRBV9; D gene: TRBD1; clone size: once; CDR3 DNA: TGTGCCAGCAGCCAGACAACCAGGGGGAACTATGGCTACACCTTC; CDR3 protein: CASSQTTRGNYGYTF
J gene: TRBJ1-1; V gene: TRBV6-5; D gene: -; clone size: -; CDR3 DNA: TGTGCCAGCACCACAGCTCTCTTGAACACTGAAGCTTTCTTT; CDR3 protein: CASTTALLNTEAFF
J gene: TRBJ1-5; V gene: TRBV27; D gene: -; clone size: -; CDR3 DNA: TGTGCCAGCAGCTCTTATAGCAATCAGCCCCAGCATTTT; CDR3 protein: CASSSYSNQPQHF
J gene: TRBJ2-7; V gene: TRBV10-3; D gene: TRBD1; clone size: -; CDR3 DNA: TGTGCCACCTCGACAGGGTCCTACGAGCAGTACTTC; CDR3 protein: CATSTGSYEQYF
J gene: TRBJ2-1; V gene: TRBV27; D gene: -; clone size: -; CDR3 DNA: TGTGCCAGCAGTGGAGGGCCCGTCGATGAGCAGTTCTTC; CDR3 protein: CASSGGPVDEQFF
J gene: TRBJ2-7; V gene: TRBV7-9; D gene: -; clone size: -; CDR3 DNA: TGTGCCAGCAGCTTAGGGCAGGGGAACCTCTACGAGCAGTACTTC; CDR3 protein: CASSLGQGNLYEQYF
J gene: TRBJ2-1; V gene: TRBV19; D gene: -; clone size: -; CDR3 DNA: TGTGCCAGTAGTATAGTTGGGATAGCGGCCTACAATGAGCAGTTCTTC; CDR3 protein: CASSIVGIAAYNEQFF
J gene: TRBJ1-5; V gene: TRBV7-9; D gene: TRBD1; clone size: -; CDR3 DNA: TGTGCCAGCAGCCCACAGGGGAATCAGCCCCAGCATTTT; CDR3 protein: CASSPQGNQPQHF
J gene: TRBJ1-2; V gene: TRBV7-8; D gene: TRBD1; clone size: -; CDR3 DNA: TGTGCCAGCAGCTTAGGACCGCCACAGGGGGCGGGTGGTGGCTACACCTTC; CDR3 protein: CASSLGPPQGAGGGYTF
J gene: TRBJ2-1; V gene: TRBV20-1; D gene: -; clone size: -; CDR3 DNA: TGCAGTGCTCGCGGGTTCAATGAGCAGTTCTTC; CDR3 protein: CSARGFNEQFF
J gene: TRBJ2-2; V gene: TRBV19; D gene: -; clone size: -; CDR3 DNA: TGTGCCAGTAGTATAGATCTTGAGGACGGGGAGCTGTTTTTT; CDR3 protein: CASSIDLEDGELFF
J gene: TRBJ1-2; V gene: TRBV29-1; D gene: TRBD1; clone size: -; CDR3 DNA: TGCAGCGCTAATACAGGGGGCTATGATGGCTACACCTTC; CDR3 protein: CSANTGGYDGYTF
J gene: TRBJ1-4; V gene: TRBV29-1; D gene: TRBD1; clone size: -; CDR3 DNA: TGCAGCGTTGAATTGGCACAGGGGGCCGGAAAACTGTTTTTT; CDR3 protein: CSVELAQGAGKLFF